This T cell receptor (beta chain) emerged from a study of CD8+ T cells in alopecia areata. Across the whole study: Tofacitinib therapy lasting 6 to 18 months was followed by 6 months off drug. Study-wide points: Greater clonality was observed in lesional scalp samples, especially alopecia totalis/universalis, versus normal scalp.

Germline CDR1 and CDR2: SEHNR and FQNEAQ (reference sequence). Between the trimmed V and J ends, which lost 2 bases and 1 base, there was a span of 20 bases. The CDR3 contains 18 residues. Extracted RNA was reverse transcribed into cDNA, the sequencing template. Generated by immunoSEQ multiplex PCR, the TCRdb table keeps only in-frame clones and is missing some. This sample yields roughly 97,000 clones, of which 35% to 45% are seen a single time; about 1.5% belongs to the top ten. A word on this clone: Its antigen remains unknown.

This clonotype was obtained from a human donor with alopecia areata. The chain has TRBV7-9 and TRBJ1-2, with D uncertain. What was sequenced was CD4+ T cells sorted from blood. The CDR3 spells CASSLKASALGLNYGYTF. CDR3 DNA: TGTGCCAGCAGCTTAAAGGCGTCAGCCCTTGGGCTTAACTATGGCTACACCTTC.